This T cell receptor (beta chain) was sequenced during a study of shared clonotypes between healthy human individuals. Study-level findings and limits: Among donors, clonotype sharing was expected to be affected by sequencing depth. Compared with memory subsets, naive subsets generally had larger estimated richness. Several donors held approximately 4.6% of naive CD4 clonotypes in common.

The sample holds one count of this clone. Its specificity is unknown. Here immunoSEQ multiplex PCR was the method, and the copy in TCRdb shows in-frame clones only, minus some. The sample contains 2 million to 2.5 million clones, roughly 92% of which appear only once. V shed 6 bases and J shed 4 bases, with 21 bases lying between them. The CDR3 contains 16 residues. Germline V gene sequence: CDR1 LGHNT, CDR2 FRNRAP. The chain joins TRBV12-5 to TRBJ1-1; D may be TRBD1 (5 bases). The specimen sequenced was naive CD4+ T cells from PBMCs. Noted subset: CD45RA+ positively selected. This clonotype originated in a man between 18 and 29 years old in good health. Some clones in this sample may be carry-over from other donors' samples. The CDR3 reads CASGPGPSQVITEAFF. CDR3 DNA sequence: TGTGCTAGTGGCCCGGGGCCCTCACAAGTTATCACTGAAGCTTTCTTT.